Here is one TCR beta chain with its context. Its antigen is still unknown. The authors gated naive CD8 T cells as CD8+CD4-CCR7+CD45RA+ for sorting. These data belong to a study of molecular identifiers for immune sequencing clone quantification. Study conclusions and caveats: Naive cells had under 1% of molecules in clones above 20 RNA copies, effectors over 97%. Identical barcode-sharing TCR molecules could lead to underestimated sizes for highly expanded clones.

Listed TCR primers, together with previously described methods, were used for the bulk TCR libraries. TCRdb independently ran MiXCR on the PCR reads; one entry per CDR3 protein. Of under 600,000 distinct CDR3 sequences detected, about 25% appear once; the ten largest clones hold around 0.78%. The material sequenced was naive CD8+ T cells from blood, with Jurkat cell RNA spiked in. Regarding subset: FACS-sorted CD8+CD4-CCR7+CD45RA+ naive T cells. The source of this sequence is a human donor in good health. Some libraries in this study had Jurkat cell RNA spiked in.

As DNA, the CDR3 is TGTGCCTGGAGTGTAGCCCTGAACACTGAAGCTTTCTTT. It encodes CAWSVALNTEAFF. The chain couples TRBV30 to TRBJ1-1; D gene ambiguous. V lost 0 bases and J lost 0, with 5 bases in between. Per germline, CDR1 GTSNPN and CDR2 SVGIG (reference sequence). CDR3 length: 13 residues.